The next 22 T cell receptor beta chains were all read from a single sample in a study of CD8+ T cells in alopecia areata. cDNA prepared by RNA extraction and subsequent reverse transcription served as the template for sequencing. Method: immunoSEQ multiplex PCR; TCRdb's copy keeps in-frame clones and lacks some. The repertoire holds roughly 140,000 clones, with approximately 50% as singletons. This material consisted of CD4+ T cells sorted from blood, taken at week 0. Source of these receptors: a human donor with alopecia areata.

Of note for this clone: Since a much larger clone is just one base distant, this may be a read error. V usage is TRBV27 and J usage is TRBJ2-3; D is unresolved. The V gene's germline CDR1 is MNHEY and CDR2 SMNVEV (reference sequence). Trimming cost V 5 bases and J 2 bases, with 5 bases left between them. CDR3 length equals 12 residues. The CDR3: CASSAVTDTQYF. The CDR3 DNA is TGTGCCAGCAGTGCTGTCACAGATACGCAGTATTTT.

The chain links TRBV30 to TRBJ2-1; 9 bases are a match to TRBD2. The CDR3 has 14 residues. Germline V gene data show CDR1 as GTSNPN and CDR2 as SVGIG (reference sequence). V gave up 8 bases and J gave up 7 bases; unmatched junction bases: 12. The CDR3 reads CASRRGRESNEQFF. CDR3 DNA: TGTGCCAGTCGCCGCGGGAGGGAGTCTAATGAGCAGTTCTTC.

V usage is TRBV14 and J usage is TRBJ2-3; 8 bases match TRBD2. Unmatched junction bases numbered 5, after V lost 4 bases and J lost 8 bases. The length of the CDR3 is 13 residues. Germline V gene lookup returns CDR1 SGHDN and CDR2 FVKESK. The CDR3 sequence is CASSPAGAGTQYF. The DNA for the CDR3 is TGTGCCAGCAGCCCAGCGGGAGCGGGTACGCAGTATTTT.

The chain has TRBV27 and TRBJ1-1; TRBD1 agrees at 8 bases. CDR1 MNHEY and CDR2 SMNVEV come from the germline V gene (reference sequence). The CDR3 covers 15 residues. V shed 7 bases, J shed 0 bases, and the junction held 7 bases outside the gene matches. CDR3 sequence: CASNTGGMVNTEAFF. The CDR3, as DNA: TGTGCCAGCAACACAGGGGGGATGGTGAACACTGAAGCTTTCTTT.

In this sample, this clone turned up a few times. The genes are TRBV7-8 and TRBJ2-7; perhaps TRBD1 as D (5 bases). V was cut by 5 bases and J by 5 bases, with 16 bases left in between. The germline gives CDR1 SGHVS, CDR2 FQNEAQ. There are 14 residues in the CDR3. CDR3 region: CASSPQGGTHEQYF. CDR3 in DNA: TGTGCCAGCAGCCCCCAGGGTGGTACTCACGAGCAGTACTTC.

This clone was recorded at least ten times. The chain couples TRBV9 to TRBJ2-2, with TRBD2 identical over 10 bases. J was trimmed by 1 base and V by 0 bases; bases with no gene match: 3. Per the germline V gene, CDR1 is SGDLS and CDR2 is YYNGEE. The CDR3 is 17 amino acids. CDR3 nucleotide sequence: TGTGCCAGCAGCGTAGGGCTAGCGGGAGAGAACACCGGGGAGCTGTTTTTT. It encodes CASSVGLAGENTGELFF.

Concerning this clone: Other DNA sequences of this sample code for an identical CDR3. The CDR3 region has the DNA TGCGCCAGCAGCTTACAGGGAACTGAGCAGTTCTTC. This codes for CASSLQGTEQFF. The chain joins TRBV5-1 to TRBJ2-1; TRBD1 might be the D (6 bases). The germline V gene has CDR1 SGHRS and CDR2 YFSETQ. This CDR3 comprises 12 residues. Trimming stripped 2 bases from V and 9 bases from J, with 9 bases between.

This sequence joins TRBV5-1 and TRBJ1-2, with D possibly being TRBD1 (6 bases). The CDR3 is made up of 13 amino acids. The germline V and J ends were trimmed by 1 base and 3 bases, with 7 bases remaining between them. Germline values: CDR1 SGHRS, CDR2 YFSETQ. DNA of the CDR3: TGCGCCAGCAGCTTGAACAGGGACTATGGCTACACCTTC. Encoded protein: CASSLNRDYGYTF. Full variable domain (outside the CDR3, taken from reference TRBV5-1 and TRBJ1-2): KAGVTQTPRYLIKTRGQQVTLSCSPISGHRSVSWYQQTPGQGLQFLFEYFSETQRNKGNFPGRFSGRQFSNSRSEMNVSTLELGDSALYLCASSLNRDYGYTFGSGTRLTVV.

This chain links TRBV7-2 with TRBJ1-1, with D possibly matching TRBD1 (5 bases). The CDR3 sequence is 15 residues long. The germline V gene encodes CDR1 SGHTA and CDR2 FQGNSA. V was pared by 3 bases and J by 4 bases, with 15 bases between. The CDR3 reads CASSFPGPGSTEAFF. The DNA of the CDR3 is TGTGCCAGCAGCTTCCCGGGACCCGGGAGCACTGAAGCTTTCTTT. The variable domain in full, with the rest retrieved from reference TRBV7-2 and TRBJ1-1, is GAGVSQSPSNKVTEKGKDVELRCDPISGHTALYWYRQSLGQGLEFLIYFQGNSAPDKSGLPSDRFSAERTGGSVSTLTIQRTQQEDSAVYLCASSFPGPGSTEAFFGQGTRLTVV.

The chain links TRBV4-3 to TRBJ2-7; D is ambiguous. Per germline, CDR1 LGHNA and CDR2 YSLEER. The CDR3 runs to 13 residues. Trimming stripped 5 bases from V and 3 bases from J, with 11 bases between. The CDR3 DNA follows: TGCGCCAGCAGCAATCGTCCCGGCTACGAGCAGTACTTC. Protein sequence: CASSNRPGYEQYF.

This clone turned up a few times. The chain carries TRBV29-1 and TRBJ2-7, with D possibly TRBD1 on 5 matching bases. V gave up 4 bases and J gave up 5 bases, with 18 bases separating them. This CDR3 comprises 14 residues. The germline V gene encodes CDR1 SQVTM and CDR2 ANQGSEA. The CDR3 sequence is CSVVTRVRSDEQYF. The CDR3 nucleotides are TGCAGCGTTGTCACCAGGGTTCGAAGCGACGAGCAGTACTTC.

This chain links TRBV30 with TRBJ2-7; 10 nucleotides match TRBD2. V shed 8 bases and J 5 bases; nucleotides not matched to a gene: 9. From germline, CDR1 is GTSNPN and CDR2 SVGIG (reference sequence). This CDR3 spans 13 amino acids. Here the CDR3 DNA reads TGTGCCGCTCGAGGGACTAGCGTCCACGAGCAGTACTTC. Its protein product is CAARGTSVHEQYF.

V gene TRBV29-1 combines with J gene TRBJ2-5; TRBD2 aligns across 9 bases. Unmatched junction bases numbered 4, after V lost 7 bases and J lost 4 bases. This CDR3 region has 12 residues. Looked up from germline, CDR1 is SQVTM and CDR2 is ANQGSEA. The CDR3 loop is CSGGRAGETQYF. The CDR3 DNA sequence: TGCAGCGGCGGGAGGGCCGGAGAGACCCAGTACTTC.

The rearrangement joins TRBV29-1 to TRBJ1-2, with TRBD1 matching over 7 bases. The V and J ends lost 7 bases and 1 base, in that order; junction bases with no gene match: 15. This CDR3 has 16 residues. Germline values: CDR1 SQVTM, CDR2 ANQGSEA. The CDR3 is CSASRRLQGSNYGYTF. In nucleotides, the CDR3 is TGCAGCGCAAGCCGAAGATTACAGGGGAGTAACTATGGCTACACCTTC.

This clone was counted between two and nine times. The chain has TRBV11-3 and TRBJ2-3, with no clear D. Trimming left V 0 bases short and J 4 bases short, with 5 bases between. CDR3 length: 13 residues. Germline lookup yields CDR1 SGHNT and CDR2 YENEEA. CDR3 in amino acids: CASSLEYSDTQYF. CDR3 sequence (DNA): TGTGCCAGCAGCTTAGAATATTCAGATACGCAGTATTTT. Combining the CDR3 with reference TRBV11-3 and TRBJ2-3 gives the whole variable domain EAGVVQSPRYKIIEKKQPVAFWCNPISGHNTLYWYLQNLGQGPELLIRYENEEAVDDSQLPKDRFSAERLKGVDSTLKIQPAELGDSAVYLCASSLEYSDTQYFGPGTRLTVL.

This chain uses TRBV18 with TRBJ2-5; D tentatively reads TRBD1 or TRBD2 (5 bases each). There are 15 residues in the CDR3. Germline V gene lookup returns CDR1 KGHSH and CDR2 LQKENI. V lost 0 bases and J lost 2, with 10 bases in between. This CDR3 reads CASSPPGRAQETQYF. The DNA of the CDR3 is TGTGCCAGCTCACCACCGGGACGGGCACAAGAGACCCAGTACTTC.

V usage is TRBV29-1 and J usage is TRBJ2-5, with D possibly being TRBD2 (6 bases). The CDR3 consists of 13 residues. V lost 7 bases and J lost 5, with 17 bases in between. Germline CDR1 is SQVTM and CDR2 is ANQGSEA. The CDR3 reads CSAPLFSGETQYF. The CDR3 DNA is TGCAGCGCCCCGCTGTTCAGCGGGGAGACCCAGTACTTC.

The genes are TRBV9 and TRBJ2-5, with 7 bases fitting TRBD2. CDR3 length equals 13 residues. The ends lost 4 bases at V and 5 bases at J; junction bases unmatched: 5. CDR1 and CDR2 from the germline V gene are SGDLS and YYNGEE. CDR3 in DNA: TGTGCCAGCAGCCCGAGCGGGATCGAGACCCAGTACTTC. Translated: CASSPSGIETQYF.

The chain employs TRBV25-1 and TRBJ2-7; 8 nucleotides line up with TRBD2. Germline V gives CDR1 MGHDK, CDR2 SYGVNS. The CDR3 has 11 amino acids. V shed 7 bases, J shed 6 bases, and the junction held 2 bases outside the gene matches. The CDR3, as DNA: TGTGCCAGCACCGGGAGGGTCGAGCAGTACTTC. Residues: CASTGRVEQYF.

This clone appeared a few times. The rearrangement links TRBV6-5 to TRBJ2-7, with 7 bases lining up with TRBD2. J was trimmed by 4 bases and V by 2 bases; bases with no gene match: 5. Germline-derived CDR1 and CDR2 are MNHEY and SVGAGI. This CDR3 has 14 residues. CDR3 residues: CASSYGRAGYEQYF. As DNA, the CDR3 is TGTGCCAGCAGTTACGGGAGGGCCGGTTACGAGCAGTACTTC.

This chain joins TRBV30 and TRBJ1-2, with 9 positions matching TRBD1. The CDR3 extends over 12 amino acids. The V gene's germline CDR1 is GTSNPN and CDR2 SVGIG (reference sequence). V shed 5 bases, J shed 9 bases, and the junction held 7 bases outside the gene matches. CDR3 sequence: CAWGVTGGSYTF. CDR3 in DNA: TGTGCCTGGGGCGTGACAGGGGGAAGCTACACCTTC.

The genes are TRBV5-1 and TRBJ1-4; D gene ambiguous. CDR1 is SGHRS and CDR2 is YFSETQ in the germline V gene. The CDR3 runs 14 residues. Trimming took off 8 bases at V and 8 bases at J, with 19 bases between the two ends. CDR3 nucleotides: TGCGCCAGTGCGGACCACATGGGAGGGGAAAAACTGTTTTTT. This gives the protein CASADHMGGEKLFF. The full variable domain, in which reference TRBV5-1 and TRBJ1-4 provide the parts outside the CDR3, is KAGVTQTPRYLIKTRGQQVTLSCSPISGHRSVSWYQQTPGQGLQFLFEYFSETQRNKGNFPGRFSGRQFSNSRSEMNVSTLELGDSALYLCASADHMGGEKLFFGSGTQLSVL.